What follows are 2 T cell receptor beta chains derived from one specimen sequenced in a study of shared clonotypes between healthy human individuals. Profiled with immunoSEQ multiplex PCR; TCRdb holds only in-frame clones, not every one. The sample contains some 2.1 million clones, approximately 94% of which appear only once. Naive-designated CD8 cells lacked CD45RO, were positively enriched for CCR7, and omitted terminally differentiated effector memory CD45RA+ cells. Sequences were obtained from naive CD8+ T cells sorted from blood. These receptors all stem from a man younger than 35 in good health.

V gene TRBV15 combines with J gene TRBJ1-6; D remains ambiguous. The CDR3 sequence is 18 residues long. The V and J ends lost 5 bases and 0 bases respectively, with 17 bases between them. Per the germline V gene, CDR1 is LNHNV and CDR2 is YYDKDF (reference sequence). CDR3 nucleotide sequence: TGTGCCACCAGCTCAAAGGGTGAATCTAGCTCCTATAATTCACCCCTCCACTTT. Its protein is CATSSKGESSSYNSPLHF.

Concerning this clone itself: Distinct nucleotide sequences in the sample also encode this CDR3. The chain couples TRBV19 to TRBJ1-5; D gene uncertain. Per germline, CDR1 LNHDA and CDR2 SQIVND (reference sequence). The V end lost 0 bases, the J end lost 0 bases, and 6 bases lay between the germline ends. The CDR3 extends over 15 amino acids. CDR3 in amino acids: CASSIDLDSNQPQHF. The DNA for the CDR3 is TGTGCCAGTAGTATAGATCTAGATAGCAATCAGCCCCAGCATTTT.